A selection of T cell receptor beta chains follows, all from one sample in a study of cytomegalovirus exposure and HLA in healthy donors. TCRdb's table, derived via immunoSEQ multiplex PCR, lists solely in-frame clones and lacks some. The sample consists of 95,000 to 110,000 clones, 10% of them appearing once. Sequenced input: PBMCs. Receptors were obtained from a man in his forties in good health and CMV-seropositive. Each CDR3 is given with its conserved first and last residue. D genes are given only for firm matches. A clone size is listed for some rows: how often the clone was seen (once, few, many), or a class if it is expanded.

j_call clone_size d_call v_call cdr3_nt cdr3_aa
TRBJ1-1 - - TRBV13 TGTGCCAGCAGTCGGATAGGGGACACTGAAGCTTTCTTT CASSRIGDTEAFF
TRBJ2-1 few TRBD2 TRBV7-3 TGTGCCAGCAGCTGGGGACTAGCGGGAATCAATGAGCAGTTCTTC CASSWGLAGINEQFF
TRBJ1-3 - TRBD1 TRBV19 TGTGCCAGTAGTCGGACAGGGAATGGTGGAACCTCTGGAAACACCATATATTTT CASSRTGNGGTSGNTIYF
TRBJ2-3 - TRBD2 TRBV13 TGTGCCAGCTGGGGACTAGCGGACGGACCCACAGATACGCAGTATTTT CASWGLADGPTDTQYF
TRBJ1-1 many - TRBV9 TGTGCCAGCAGCATCATTTCTGGGGCCGTTGAAGCTTTCTTT CASSIISGAVEAFF
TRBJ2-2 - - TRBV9 TGTGCCAGCAGCGTAGGGCAGGGTAACACCGGGGAGCTGTTTTTT CASSVGQGNTGELFF
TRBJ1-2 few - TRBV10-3 TGTGCCATCAGTGATCACAGGAAAAACTATGGCTACACCTTC CAISDHRKNYGYTF
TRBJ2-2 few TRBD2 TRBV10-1 TGCGCCAGCAAACATGCGGGAGCCGGGGAGCTGTTTTTT CASKHAGAGELFF
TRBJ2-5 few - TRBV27 TGTGCCAGCAGCCCTGTTACCAGCCAAGAGACCCAGTACTTC CASSPVTSQETQYF
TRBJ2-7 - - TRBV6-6 TGTTCGACAGGGGAGGGGAACGAGCAGTACTTC CSTGEGNEQYF
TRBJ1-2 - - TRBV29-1 TGCAGCGTTCCTCGGACAGCTATCTCTGGATATGGCTACACCTTC CSVPRTAISGYGYTF
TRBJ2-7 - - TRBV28 TGTGCCAGCCGATTCTTGGGGAGCGGCTACGAGCAGTACTTC CASRFLGSGYEQYF
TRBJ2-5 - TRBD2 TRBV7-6 TGTGCCAGCAGCGGGAGAGCGGGAGAAGAGACCCAGTACTTC CASSGRAGEETQYF
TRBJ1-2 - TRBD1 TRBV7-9 TGTGCCAGCAGCTTAGAGGCAGGGGGCGAGCTCGGGAATGGCTACACCTTC CASSLEAGGELGNGYTF
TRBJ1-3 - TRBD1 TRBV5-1 TGCGCCAGCAGCTTCCAGGGGGTCTCGAGTGGAAACACCATATATTTT CASSFQGVSSGNTIYF
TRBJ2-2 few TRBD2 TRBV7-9 TGTGCCAGCAGCTTCGGAATTTTAGCGGGAGTGTACACCGGGGAGCTGTTTTTT CASSFGILAGVYTGELFF
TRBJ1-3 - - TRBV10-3 TGTGCCATCTACGGGGGCTCTGGAAACACCATATATTTT CAIYGGSGNTIYF
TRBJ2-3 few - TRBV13 TGTGCCAGCAGCCCGACCGAGACAGGAAGCACAGATACGCAGTATTTT CASSPTETGSTDTQYF
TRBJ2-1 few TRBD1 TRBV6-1 TGTGCCAGCAACAAACCCGACAGGGCCTACAATGAGCAGTTCTTC CASNKPDRAYNEQFF
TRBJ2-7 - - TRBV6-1 TGTGCCAGCAGTGATACAGGGCACGAGCAGTACTTC CASSDTGHEQYF